Listed below are T cell receptor beta chains from one sample, sequenced in a study of CD8 T cells in Susac syndrome. TCRdb passed the immunoSEQ multiplex PCR reads through MiXCR, listing each CDR3 protein once. The sample has about 70,000 distinct CDR3 sequences; 96% are singletons. The sample was CD4+ T cells from PBMCs. The receptors were sampled from a human donor with multiple sclerosis. CDR3s include the opening cysteine and the closing phenylalanine or tryptophan. A D gene is named only where the DNA matches it firmly. Some rows mark clone size as missing; the rest say once, few, many or name a class of expanded clone.

clone_size j_call v_call d_call cdr3_nt cdr3_aa
NA TRBJ2-7 TRBV28 NA TGTGCCAGCAGTTGGCTCGAAGGGAGTGAGCAGTACTTC CASSWLEGSEQYF
NA TRBJ2-2 TRBV12-3/TRBV12-4 TRBD1 TGTGCCAGCAGCTCAACAGGGGCAAACACCGGGGAGCTGTTTTTT CASSSTGANTGELFF
NA TRBJ1-2 TRBV2 NA TGTGCCAGCAGTTTCGGACGGAAGGATTATGGCTACACCTTC CASSFGRKDYGYTF
NA TRBJ1-6 TRBV5-4 TRBD1 TGTGCCAGCAGCTTGAGCCAGGGGGTGAATTCACCCCTCCACTTT CASSLSQGVNSPLHF
NA TRBJ2-1 TRBV24-1 TRBD2 TGTGCCACCAGTGATTTGCGAGCGGGGGGCCTCGATGAGCAGTTCTTC CATSDLRAGGLDEQFF
NA TRBJ2-1 TRBV2 TRBD1 TGTGCCAGCAGCGCAGACAGGGGAGAAGGCAATGAGCAGTTCTTC CASSADRGEGNEQFF
once TRBJ1-5 TRBV9 TRBD1 TGTGCCAGCAGCTCACAGGGGCTGAGAAGTCAGCCCCAGCATTTT CASSSQGLRSQPQHF
NA TRBJ2-5 TRBV5-4 TRBD2 TGTGCCAGCAGCTTGAAGCTAGCGGGGCAAGAGACCCAGTACTTC CASSLKLAGQETQYF
NA TRBJ1-6 TRBV25-1 TRBD1 TGTGCCAGCAGCAGACAGGGCGAGAATTCACCCCTCCACTTT CASSRQGENSPLHF
once TRBJ2-7 TRBV12-3/TRBV12-4 NA TGTGCCAGCACCCCAGGACCCACCTACGAGCAGTACTTC CASTPGPTYEQYF
NA TRBJ2-1 TRBV5-1 TRBD1 TGCGCCAGCAGCTTCGGGACAGGCGGTGAGCAGTTCTTC CASSFGTGGEQFF
NA TRBJ2-4 TRBV28 TRBD1 TGTGCCAGCAGTTTCGGACAGGGGGCGGTCAAAAACATTCAGTACTTC CASSFGQGAVKNIQYF
NA TRBJ2-7 TRBV7-9 NA TGTGCCAGCAGCCCCCGGGCCCCGACACCTACGAGCGAGCAGTACTTC CASSPRAPTPTSEQYF
NA TRBJ2-7 TRBV29-1 TRBD1 TGCAGCGTTGAGGCGACAGGGGGATACGAGCAGTACTTC CSVEATGGYEQYF
NA TRBJ1-1 TRBV15 TRBD1 TGTGCCACCAGCAGAGAAACAGGGGTGAACACTGAAGCTTTCTTT CATSRETGVNTEAFF
few TRBJ1-5 TRBV20-1 NA TGCAGTGCCGGAGCGGGGAGGGATCAGCCCCAGCATTTT CSAGAGRDQPQHF
few TRBJ2-1 TRBV7-2 TRBD2 TGTGCCAGCAGTTTAGCGGGGGGGCCTTACAATGAGCAGTTCTTC CASSLAGGPYNEQFF
once TRBJ2-1 TRBV29-1 TRBD1 TGCAGCGTTGGGGGACAGCCTTCCTACAATGAGCAGTTCTTC CSVGGQPSYNEQFF
NA TRBJ2-7 TRBV12-3/TRBV12-4 TRBD1 TGTGCCAGCAGTTTACTCCCCAGGGGGAACTACGAGCAGTACTTC CASSLLPRGNYEQYF
NA TRBJ1-5 TRBV30 NA TGTGCCTGGAGTGGACCCGGGTACAATCAGCCCCAGCATTTT CAWSGPGYNQPQHF
NA TRBJ2-5 TRBV29-1 NA TGCAGCGTTCCGGAACCAGGGTGGGAGACCCAGTACTTC CSVPEPGWETQYF
NA TRBJ2-3 TRBV5-6 TRBD1 TGTGCCAGCAACACTTGGAGTCCAGGGGGCGCAGATACGCAGTATTTT CASNTWSPGGADTQYF
once TRBJ2-7 TRBV4-2 TRBD2 TGTGCCAGCAGCCGACTAGCGGGAGGCAGCTACGAGCAGTACTTC CASSRLAGGSYEQYF
NA TRBJ2-2 TRBV3-1 NA TGTGCCAGCAGCCAAGGGGTCTCCGGGGGCACCGGGGAGCTGTTTTTT CASSQGVSGGTGELFF
NA TRBJ2-7 TRBV30 NA TGTGCCTGGAGTGTAAGGGAAGAGCGGCCCGAGCAGTACTTC CAWSVREERPEQYF
NA TRBJ2-2 TRBV28 NA TGTGCCAGCAGTTTAAAGTGGAGGGGGCCGGCCGGGGAGCTGTTTTTT CASSLKWRGPAGELFF
NA TRBJ2-1 TRBV12-3/TRBV12-4 NA TGTGCCAGCACCCTAGGGGTTTTAATAAACAATGAGCAGTTCTTC CASTLGVLINNEQFF
NA TRBJ2-1 TRBV5-1 NA TGCGCCAGCAGCTTGGATCAGGGGCGGAATGAGCAGTTCTTC CASSLDQGRNEQFF
NA TRBJ2-3 TRBV29-1 NA TGCAGCGGCCGGATCCTAGCCCAAGATACGCAGTATTTT CSGRILAQDTQYF
NA TRBJ2-7 TRBV11-3 NA TGTGCCAGCAGCCCCGTGTCGGACGGATTCTACGAGCAGTACTTC CASSPVSDGFYEQYF
NA TRBJ2-7 TRBV6-6 TRBD1 TGTGCCAGCACTAAAGGACAGGAATACGAGCAGTACTTC CASTKGQEYEQYF
NA TRBJ2-5 TRBV20-1 NA TGCAGTGCTAGAGGGGGAGTTGCGGGCAGCGAGACCCAGTACTTC CSARGGVAGSETQYF
NA TRBJ2-3 TRBV7-2 NA TGTGCCAGCAGCCTTCTGCGAGATACGCAGTATTTT CASSLLRDTQYF
once TRBJ2-7 TRBV7-2 NA TGTGCCAGCAGCTTAGCGGTGTCAGTCGAGCAGTACTTC CASSLAVSVEQYF
NA TRBJ2-3 TRBV29-1 TRBD1 TGCAGCGTTGGGCCCTCGACAGGGGCCCCCACAGATACGCAGTATTTT CSVGPSTGAPTDTQYF
few TRBJ1-1 TRBV5-1 NA TGCGCCAGCATCTTGGGGGAGGCAGGGACTGAAGCTTTCTTT CASILGEAGTEAFF
NA TRBJ2-2 TRBV12-3/TRBV12-4 TRBD1 TGTGCCAGCAGCCCAGTGGGCAGGGGGCCAGACTCGAACACCGGGGAGCTGTTTTTT CASSPVGRGPDSNTGELFF
NA TRBJ1-5 TRBV3-1 NA TGTGCCAGCAGCCAGGGAGGAAATCAGCCCCAGCATTTT CASSQGGNQPQHF
NA TRBJ2-5 TRBV5-4 NA TGTGCCAGCAGCCCGGGGAGACAAGAGACCCAGTACTTC CASSPGRQETQYF
once TRBJ2-1 TRBV30 NA TGTGCCTGGAGTAACACAGGCTACAATGAGCAGTTCTTC CAWSNTGYNEQFF
NA TRBJ2-7 TRBV3-1 TRBD2 TGTGCCAGCAGCCAAAGCGGGGGGGCCATCGAGCAGTACTTC CASSQSGGAIEQYF
NA TRBJ2-7 TRBV3-1 TRBD2 TGTGCCAGCAGCCCGCGGACTAGCGGGAAATACGAGCAGTACTTC CASSPRTSGKYEQYF
NA TRBJ2-5 TRBV2 TRBD2 TGTGCCAGCAGTAGGACTAGGTCTACAGAGACCCAGTACTTC CASSRTRSTETQYF
NA TRBJ2-5 TRBV14 TRBD2 TGTGCCAGCAGCCTAGCGGGGGCCGGGGGGACCCAGTACTTC CASSLAGAGGTQYF